This T cell receptor beta chain was captured by sequencing in a study of shared clonotypes between healthy human individuals. The protocol was immunoSEQ multiplex PCR, while the TCRdb copy is restricted to in-frame clones and leaves out a portion. The data show some 1,100,000 clones, approximately 78% seen once. Sequencing was done on a sample of memory CD4+ T cells from PBMCs. Subset meaning: CD45RA-negative fraction. The clonotype comes from a man between 18 and 29 years old in good health. Some clones in this sample may be carry-over from other donors' samples.

The CDR3 loop is CASSASYGYTF. In DNA form, the CDR3 reads TGTGCCAGCAGCGCGAGCTATGGCTACACCTTC. V usage is TRBV7-8 and J usage is TRBJ1-2; no reliable D call. There are 11 residues in the CDR3. Trimming cost V 5 bases and J 4 bases, with 5 bases left between them. The germline V gene encodes CDR1 SGHVS and CDR2 FQNEAQ.